The 15 T cell receptor beta chains presented below share a single source sample, sequenced in a study of T cells after yellow fever vaccination. TCRdb fed the 5' RACE reads into MiXCR, producing one record per CDR3 protein. This sample has about 320,000 distinct CDR3 sequences; 3.5% to 4.5% occur once, and the top ten carry 15% to 20%. Sample: PBMCs, taken 15 days after the yellow fever booster vaccination. Every receptor here comes from a man aged 18 to 30 who received the YFV17D yellow fever vaccine.

This clonotype came up many times. The chain links TRBV20-1 to TRBJ1-3; 8 positions match TRBD1. This CDR3 is 21 amino acids long. Germline CDR1 is DFQATT and CDR2 is SNEGSKA (reference sequence). V dropped 1 base and J dropped 0; count of bases not matched to a gene: 20. As DNA, the CDR3 is TGCAGTGCTAGAGGTCCCCCGGGACAGGCCTTACTTTACAGCTCTGGAAACACCATATATTTT. Residues: CSARGPPGQALLYSSGNTIYF.

There are many counts of this clonotype. This chain connects TRBV7-2 to TRBJ1-2; unclear D gene. The V end was cut by 5 bases, the J end by 5 bases, with 9 bases between. The CDR3 spans 12 residues. Germline V CDR1 and CDR2: SGHTA, FQGNSA. The CDR3 here is CASSQDLYGYTF. The CDR3 coding sequence is TGTGCCAGCAGCCAGGACCTATATGGCTACACCTTC. Using reference TRBV7-2 and TRBJ1-2 for the parts outside the CDR3, the full variable domain is GAGVSQSPSNKVTEKGKDVELRCDPISGHTALYWYRQSLGQGLEFLIYFQGNSAPDKSGLPSDRFSAERTGGSVSTLTIQRTQQEDSAVYLCASSQDLYGYTFGSGTRLTVV.

This clonotype has at least ten counts. This chain links TRBV20-1 with TRBJ2-7; possibly TRBD2 for D (6 bases). V shed 6 bases and J shed 2 bases, with 23 bases lying between them. The germline CDR1 and CDR2 sequences are DFQATT and SNEGSKA (reference sequence). The CDR3 has 16 residues. The CDR3 nucleotides read TGCAGTGCCCGGGGGACTGGCTTCGGGGGTCCCTACGAGCAGTACTTC. This sequence encodes CSARGTGFGGPYEQYF.

This clonotype was counted many times. This chain connects TRBV5-1 to TRBJ2-3, with 7 positions matching TRBD1. Losses at the gene ends were 4 bases for V and 3 bases for J; bases not matched to a gene: 8. Germline V CDR1 and CDR2: SGHRS, YFSETQ. This CDR3 has 15 amino acids. CDR3 amino acids: CASSDRQGPTDTQYF. As DNA, the CDR3 is TGCGCCAGCAGCGACCGACAGGGTCCAACAGATACGCAGTATTTT.

Ten or more counts support this clonotype. The J gene is TRBJ1-1, the V gene TRBV7-9; D not certain. Germline CDR1 and CDR2: SEHNR and FQNEAQ (reference sequence). The ends were cut back, 4 bases at V and 0 bases at J, with 12 bases in the middle. This CDR3 has 15 amino acids. The CDR3 protein is CASSSERTVNTEAFF. CDR3 nucleotides: TGTGCCAGCAGCTCGGAGAGAACCGTGAACACTGAAGCTTTCTTT.

On this clonotype itself: One end of the junction varies from germline; a read error may be responsible. This chain connects TRBV4-1 to TRBJ2-1; no definite D call. Germline CDR1 MGHRA, CDR2 YSYEKL. This CDR3 has 12 residues. CDR3 residues: CASNQVGNEQFF. The CDR3 region has the DNA TGCGCCAGCAACCAAGTAGGGAATGAGCAGTTCTTC.

In this sample, this clonotype turned up a few times. The rearrangement links TRBV9 to TRBJ1-4; D might be TRBD1 (6 bases). The CDR3 loop spans 17 amino acids. The germline V gene has CDR1 SGDLS and CDR2 YYNGEE. Trimming shortened V by 3 bases and J by 8 bases, and 23 bases separated the two germline ends. The CDR3 nucleotides are TGTGCCAGCAGCGCCGGGAGCGGGGCAGGGGACTACGAAAAACTGTTTTTT. Protein: CASSAGSGAGDYEKLFF.

V is TRBV2 and J is TRBJ2-6, with TRBD1 identical over 9 bases. The V segment lost 6 bases and the J segment 4 bases; nucleotides outside the gene matches: 7. The CDR3 length is 16 residues. Germline V gene sequence: CDR1 SNHLY, CDR2 FYNNEI. The CDR3 reads CASRVQGATGANVLTF. CDR3 sequence (DNA): TGTGCCAGCAGGGTACAGGGGGCGACCGGGGCCAACGTCCTGACTTTC.

This clonotype occurred many times. V usage is TRBV6-1 and J usage is TRBJ2-7; weak D call: TRBD1 (6 bases). Trimming pared 1 base from V and 7 bases from J, leaving 17 bases between. Germline CDR1 reads MNHNS; CDR2 reads SASEGT. The CDR3 loop spans 15 amino acids. The CDR3, as DNA: TGTGCCAGCAGTGAAGGTTTGAACAGGGAGAAGGAGCAGTACTTC. Protein product: CASSEGLNREKEQYF.

J is TRBJ2-3 and V is TRBV6-1; 8 nucleotides agree with TRBD1. Germline CDR1 and CDR2: MNHNS and SASEGT. The CDR3 is made up of 19 amino acids. Trimming at V came to 0 bases and at J to 3 bases, leaving 14 bases not matched to a gene. CDR3 DNA: TGTGCCAGCAGTGAAGCGGGGTTAGGCAGGGGGCGATCTACAGATACGCAGTATTTT. Its translation is CASSEAGLGRGRSTDTQYF.

Many counts were recorded for this clonotype. The gene calls are TRBV4-3 and TRBJ2-1; 14 nucleotides match TRBD2. The junction had 1 base not matched to a gene; V was cut back by 1 base and J by 2 bases. The V gene's germline CDR1 is LGHNA and CDR2 YSLEER. The CDR3 totals 17 residues. In DNA form, the CDR3 reads TGCGCCAGCAGCCAAGGGGGACTAGCGGGGGCCTACAATGAGCAGTTCTTC. Its translation is CASSQGGLAGAYNEQFF.

There are a few counts of this clonotype. V and J are TRBV5-1 and TRBJ2-5; 9 bases are shared with TRBD1. The length of the CDR3 is 15 residues. The germline V gene has CDR1 SGHRS and CDR2 YFSETQ. The trim removed 4 bases at V and 4 bases at J, leaving 8 bases unmatched. The CDR3 region is CASSPLETGGETQYF. The CDR3 DNA reads TGCGCCAGCAGCCCGCTCGAGACAGGGGGAGAGACCCAGTACTTC.

The V and J genes are TRBV6-2 or TRBV6-3 and TRBJ2-7, with D perhaps being TRBD1 or TRBD2 (5 bases each). The germline V and J ends were trimmed by 3 bases and 0 bases, with 12 bases remaining between them. This CDR3 is 15 amino acids long. Germline V gene lookup returns CDR1 MNHEY and CDR2 SVGEGT. The CDR3 sequence: CASSYGTVRSYEQYV. The CDR3 nucleotides are TGTGCCAGCAGTTATGGGACCGTCCGCTCCTACGAGCAGTACGTC.

Worth noting for this clonotype: A much larger clone sits a single nucleotide away, making a read error possible. This chain uses TRBV5-6 with TRBJ1-2; no clear D gene. Trimming removed 2 bases from V and 4 bases from J, with 9 bases in between. Germline V gene data show CDR1 as SGHDT and CDR2 as YYEEEE. This CDR3 comprises 13 residues. The CDR3 DNA is TGTGCCAGCAGCTTAGCGCGGGGCTATGGCTACACCTTC. Encoded protein: CASSLARGYGYTF.

This clonotype was found a few times. V is TRBV2 and J is TRBJ2-1, with D possibly being TRBD1 (6 bases). V was cut by 6 bases and J by 7 bases, with 10 bases left in between. Germline assignment: CDR1 SNHLY and CDR2 FYNNEI. The CDR3 runs to 12 residues. The CDR3 region has the DNA TGTGCCAGCAGCGTAGACAGGAATGAGCAGTTCTTC. Amino acid sequence: CASSVDRNEQFF.